What follows describes a single T cell receptor (beta chain). Profiled with immunoSEQ multiplex PCR; TCRdb holds only in-frame clones, not every one. The sample consists of 180,000 or so clones, 70% to 90% of them appearing once. J gave up 5 bases and V 2 bases, and 10 bases lay outside the gene matches. This CDR3 is built from 15 residues. Germline V gene sequence: CDR1 SGHNT, CDR2 YYREEE (reference sequence). The data belong to a study of blood T cell repertoires in COVID-19. The wider study: Sites across the United States, Italy and Spain contributed samples from acute and convalescent COVID-19.

The receptor comes from a woman of 80 years or more in a cohort sampled during active or convalescent COVID-19. The specimen was peripheral blood. The rearrangement uses TRBV5-4 and TRBJ2-7, with 7 bases identical to TRBD1. CDR3 region: CASSLKTGALDEQYF. In DNA, the CDR3 is TGTGCCAGCAGCTTAAAAACAGGGGCGCTAGACGAGCAGTACTTC.